One and the same sample provided the 20 T cell receptor beta chains below, sequenced in a study of shared clonotypes between healthy human individuals. Clones were read by immunoSEQ multiplex PCR, and TCRdb kept only the in-frame ones, dropping some. The sample yields about 2 million clones, 90% to 95% seen once. The sample consisted of naive CD4+ T cells sorted from blood. Subset reported: CD45RA+ positively selected. These receptor sequences come from a man between 18 and 29 years old in good health.

This clone was detected only once. This rearrangement joins TRBV14 to TRBJ2-2, with D hard to call. Between the trimmed V and J ends, which lost 3 bases and 6 bases, there was a span of 8 bases. CDR3 size: 13 residues. CDR1 and CDR2 from the germline V gene are SGHDN and FVKESK. Here the CDR3 DNA reads TGTGCCAGCAGCCAGTATAGGGCCGGGGAGCTGTTTTTT. Translating gives CASSQYRAGELFF.

The sample holds one count of this clone. This chain links TRBV5-1 with TRBJ1-1; D might be TRBD1 (5 bases). In germline, CDR1 is SGHRS, CDR2 YFSETQ. V gave up 6 bases and J gave up 0 bases, with 15 bases separating them. This CDR3 has 15 amino acids. The CDR3 sequence is CASTPAGAVNTEAFF. As DNA, the CDR3 is TGCGCCAGCACCCCGGCCGGGGCAGTGAACACTGAAGCTTTCTTT.

The chain couples TRBV25-1 to TRBJ2-7, with D unclear. The CDR3 is 14 residues long. V gave up 2 bases and J gave up 2 bases, with 10 bases separating them. The germline V gene has CDR1 MGHDK and CDR2 SYGVNS. The CDR3 coding sequence is TGTGCCAGCAGTGAAGACGTGGGCGCCTACGAGCAGTACTTC. Protein product: CASSEDVGAYEQYF.

The rearrangement uses TRBV18 and TRBJ2-5, with TRBD1 as a possible D gene (5 bases). V was shortened by 2 bases and J by 2 bases, with 15 bases between the two germline ends. The germline V gene encodes CDR1 KGHSH and CDR2 LQKENI. This CDR3 contains 16 residues. The CDR3 sequence is CASSPYDSDRQETQYF. The CDR3 DNA sequence: TGTGCCAGCTCACCATACGACAGTGATCGACAAGAGACCCAGTACTTC.

The rearrangement joins TRBV5-4 to TRBJ2-1; possibly TRBD1 for D (5 bases). CDR3 length: 12 residues. The germline V gene encodes CDR1 SGHNT and CDR2 YYREEE (reference sequence). V dropped 4 bases and J dropped 14 bases, with 16 bases sitting between them. DNA for the CDR3: TGTGCCAGCAGCCCACCGACTGGGGCCGAGTTCTTC. As protein: CASSPPTGAEFF.

In regard to this clone: Other DNA sequences in the sample encode the same CDR3. This chain joins TRBV5-1 and TRBJ2-5; a possible D gene is TRBD2 (6 bases). V was trimmed by 4 bases and J by 2 bases, leaving 18 bases between them. Germline V gives CDR1 SGHRS, CDR2 YFSETQ. The CDR3 length is 16 residues. The CDR3 here is CASSLGGAGVQETQYF. The CDR3 nucleotides are TGCGCCAGCAGCCTGGGGGGAGCGGGCGTACAAGAGACCCAGTACTTC. Supplemented by reference TRBV5-1 and TRBJ2-5, the full variable domain reads KAGVTQTPRYLIKTRGQQVTLSCSPISGHRSVSWYQQTPGQGLQFLFEYFSETQRNKGNFPGRFSGRQFSNSRSEMNVSTLELGDSALYLCASSLGGAGVQETQYFGPGTRLLVL.

V gene TRBV6-5 combines with J gene TRBJ2-3; D may be TRBD1 or TRBD2 (7 bases each). The germline V and J ends were trimmed by 6 bases and 3 bases, with 13 bases remaining between them. Germline V gene sequence: CDR1 MNHEY, CDR2 SVGAGI. This CDR3 is built from 14 residues. DNA for the CDR3: TGTGCCAGCAGCCAGGGGGGGCGGACAGATACGCAGTATTTT. This encodes CASSQGGRTDTQYF.

Here the CDR3 DNA reads TGTGCCAGCAGTGAATCGGGGGGGTTTAGCAATCAGCCCCAGCATTTT. Its translation is CASSESGGFSNQPQHF. This sequence joins TRBV2 and TRBJ1-5; D might be TRBD1 (5 bases). Germline values: CDR1 SNHLY, CDR2 FYNNEI. V lost 2 bases to trimming and J lost 0 bases, with 11 bases between them. The CDR3 consists of 16 residues.

The chain joins TRBV25-1 to TRBJ2-7; D tentatively fits TRBD1 or TRBD2 (6 bases each). The CDR3 is made up of 16 amino acids. Germline loops: CDR1 MGHDK, CDR2 SYGVNS. V lost 3 bases to trimming and J lost 7 bases, with 22 bases between them. Written as DNA, the CDR3 is TGTGCCAGCAGTGATCCCTCAATCAAGGGGGGCCGGGAGCAGTACTTC. It encodes CASSDPSIKGGREQYF.

The CDR3 nucleotides read TGTGCCAGCAGTCGGACAGGGGACAATCAGCCCCAGCATTTT. Encoded protein: CASSRTGDNQPQHF. The chain employs TRBV25-1 and TRBJ1-5, with 9 bases matching TRBD1. The V gene's germline CDR1 is MGHDK and CDR2 SYGVNS. The CDR3 extends over 14 amino acids. The V and J ends lost 5 bases and 3 bases, in that order; junction bases with no gene match: 2.

The chain combines TRBV6-1 with TRBJ2-1, with unresolved D. The germline CDR1 and CDR2 sequences are MNHNS and SASEGT. Trimming pared 1 base from V and 3 bases from J, leaving 10 bases between. The length of the CDR3 is 15 residues. CDR3 in DNA: TGTGCCAGCAGTGAAGTAGGGTGGGGCTACAATGAGCAGTTCTTC. This encodes CASSEVGWGYNEQFF.

The CDR3 protein is CASSLEGGEKLFF. The CDR3 nucleotides are TGTGCCAGCAGCTTGGAGGGGGGTGAAAAACTGTTTTTT. This chain connects TRBV11-3 to TRBJ1-4, with D possibly matching TRBD1 (6 bases). The germline V gene encodes CDR1 SGHNT and CDR2 YENEEA. This CDR3 region has 13 residues. V lost 3 bases and J lost 7, with 9 bases in between.

The genes are TRBV15 and TRBJ2-1, with TRBD2 matching 13 bases. J lost 6 bases, V lost 3 bases, and 2 bases had no gene match. The CDR3 has 15 residues. The germline V gene has CDR1 LNHNV and CDR2 YYDKDF (reference sequence). CDR3 sequence reads: CATSRGLAGSNEQFF. In DNA, the CDR3 is TGTGCCACCAGCAGGGGACTAGCGGGGTCCAATGAGCAGTTCTTC.

This chain links TRBV6-5 with TRBJ1-1, with D hard to call. The CDR3 loop spans 15 amino acids. Trimming shortened V by 2 bases and J by 5 bases, and 15 bases separated the two germline ends. CDR1 MNHEY and CDR2 SVGAGI come from the germline V gene. CDR3 in amino acids: CASSYPPAATTEAFF. The CDR3 nucleotides read TGTGCCAGCAGTTACCCTCCCGCGGCCACGACTGAAGCTTTCTTT.

A note on this clone: Different DNA sequences within this sample yield the same CDR3. The V call is TRBV28, the J call TRBJ1-1; D unresolved. The germline gives CDR1 MDHEN, CDR2 SYDVKM. V shed 1 base and J shed 5 bases, with 5 bases lying between them. The CDR3 totals 12 residues. The DNA of the CDR3 is TGTGCCAGCAGTTTATCCGGGACTGAAGCTTTCTTT. Translating it yields CASSLSGTEAFF.

The chain carries TRBV5-1 and TRBJ1-6, with TRBD1 as a possible D gene (5 bases). Trimming left V 0 bases short and J 5 bases short, with 15 bases between. From germline, CDR1 is SGHRS and CDR2 YFSETQ. The CDR3 is 17 residues long. CDR3 DNA: TGCGCCAGCAGCTTGGGAGCCGGGGCGGGGGATAATTCACCCCTCCACTTT. The encoded protein is CASSLGAGAGDNSPLHF.

V gene TRBV27 combines with J gene TRBJ1-1; maybe TRBD1 (6 bases). The CDR3 loop spans 11 amino acids. Germline V CDR1 and CDR2: MNHEY, SMNVEV (reference sequence). V was cut by 3 bases and J by 7 bases, with 6 bases left in between. Here the CDR3 DNA reads TGTGCCAGCAGTTTCAGGGGTGAAGCTTTCTTT. This sequence encodes CASSFRGEAFF.

This chain uses TRBV5-1 with TRBJ2-1, with TRBD2 identical over 7 bases. The CDR3 has 17 amino acids. Germline assignment: CDR1 SGHRS and CDR2 YFSETQ. V lost 1 base to trimming and J lost 9 bases; unmatched junction nucleotides: 16. The CDR3 protein is CASSLTGEGPGFGEQFF. The DNA of the CDR3 is TGCGCCAGCAGCTTGACTGGGGAGGGTCCAGGCTTTGGTGAGCAGTTCTTC.

With respect to this clone: Other DNA sequences in the sample encode the same CDR3. The J gene is TRBJ2-6, the V gene TRBV27; no firm D call. Germline CDR1 MNHEY, CDR2 SMNVEV (reference sequence). The CDR3 has 13 residues. V was pared by 6 bases and J by 1 base, with 4 bases between. Written as DNA, the CDR3 is TGTGCCAGCAGAGCGTCTGGGGCCAACGTCCTGACTTTC. Its protein product is CASRASGANVLTF.

This clone appeared a single time. V gene TRBV12-2 combines with J gene TRBJ2-7; the table's D call, TRBD2, was not checked against the DNA. TRBV12-2 is a listed pseudogene. The CDR3 consists of 20 residues. The CDR3 DNA follows: TGTGCAAGTCGCTTAGAGCTGGGACTAGCGGGAGATTTTGCTGACTACGAGCAGTACTTC. Translating gives CASRLELGLAGDFADYEQYF.